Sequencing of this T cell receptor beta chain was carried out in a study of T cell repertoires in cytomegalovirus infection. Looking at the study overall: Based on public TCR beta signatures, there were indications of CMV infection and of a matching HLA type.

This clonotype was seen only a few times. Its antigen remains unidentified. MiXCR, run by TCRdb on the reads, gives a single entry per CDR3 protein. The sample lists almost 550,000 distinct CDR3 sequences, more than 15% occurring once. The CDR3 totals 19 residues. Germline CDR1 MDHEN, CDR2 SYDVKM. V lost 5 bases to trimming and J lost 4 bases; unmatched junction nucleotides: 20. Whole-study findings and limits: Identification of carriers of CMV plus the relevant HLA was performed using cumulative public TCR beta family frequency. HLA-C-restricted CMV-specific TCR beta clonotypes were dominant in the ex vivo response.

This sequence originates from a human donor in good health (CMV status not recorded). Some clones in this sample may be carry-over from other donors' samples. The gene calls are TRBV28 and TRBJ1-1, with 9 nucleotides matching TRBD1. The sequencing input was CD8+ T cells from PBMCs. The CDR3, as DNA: TGTGCCAGCAGTCCTTCGCTACTGGACACGGGACAGGGACCCACTGAAGCTTTCTTT. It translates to CASSPSLLDTGQGPTEAFF. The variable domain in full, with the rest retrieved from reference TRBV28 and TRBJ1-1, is DVKVTQSSRYLVKRTGEKVFLECVQDMDHENMFWYRQDPGLGLRLIYFSYDVKMKEKGDIPEGYSVSREKKERFSLILESASTNQTSMYLCASSPSLLDTGQGPTEAFFGQGTRLTVV.